The TCR beta chain under discussion was sequenced for a study of tumor and adjacent non-tumor tissue in lung cancer. This CDR3 has 14 residues. The J segment lost 1 base and the V segment lost 8 bases, leaving 5 bases of the junction unmatched. The germline gives CDR1 MDHEN, CDR2 SYDVKM. A modified ARM-PCR protocol with three rounds of nested PCR amplified TCRbeta. Using its own MiXCR run on the multiplex PCR reads, TCRdb lists one record per CDR3 protein. This table has approximately 90,000 distinct CDR3 sequences, less than 80% appearing once. This clonotype was seen ten or more times. This sample's RNA came from whole unsorted tissue.

V gene TRBV28 combines with J gene TRBJ1-2, with 9 bases identical to TRBD1. The sample comprised lung tumor tissue. The sequence was obtained from a man between 60 and 75 years old with non-small cell lung cancer. CDR3 coding DNA: TGTGCCAGCGCCGGACAGGGGATTAACTATGGCTACACCTTC. It encodes CASAGQGINYGYTF.